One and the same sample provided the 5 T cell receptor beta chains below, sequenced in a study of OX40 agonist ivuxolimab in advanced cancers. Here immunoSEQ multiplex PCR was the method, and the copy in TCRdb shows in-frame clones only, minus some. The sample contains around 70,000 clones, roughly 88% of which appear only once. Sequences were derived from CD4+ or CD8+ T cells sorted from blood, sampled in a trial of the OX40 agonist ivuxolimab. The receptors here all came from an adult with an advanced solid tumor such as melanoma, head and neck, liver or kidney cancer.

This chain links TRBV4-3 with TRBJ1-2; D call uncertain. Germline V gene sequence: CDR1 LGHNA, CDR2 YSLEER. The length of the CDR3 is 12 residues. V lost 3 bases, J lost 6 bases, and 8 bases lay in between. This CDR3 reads CASSQGGDGYTF. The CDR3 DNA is TGCGCCAGCAGCCAGGGCGGTGATGGCTACACCTTC.

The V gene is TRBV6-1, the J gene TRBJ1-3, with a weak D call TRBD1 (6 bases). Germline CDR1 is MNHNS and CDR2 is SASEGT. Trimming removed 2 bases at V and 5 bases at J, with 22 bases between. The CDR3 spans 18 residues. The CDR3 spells CASSELMAGAPGRNTIYF. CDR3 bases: TGTGCCAGCAGTGAACTGATGGCGGGGGCGCCTGGAAGAAACACCATATATTTT.

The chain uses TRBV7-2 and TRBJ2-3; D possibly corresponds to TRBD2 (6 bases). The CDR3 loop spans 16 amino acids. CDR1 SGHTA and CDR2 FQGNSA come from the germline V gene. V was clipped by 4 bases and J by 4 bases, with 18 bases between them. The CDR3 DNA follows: TGTGCCAGCAGCTCCCGCGGAGGGACTGGGGCAGATACGCAGTATTTT. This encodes CASSSRGGTGADTQYF. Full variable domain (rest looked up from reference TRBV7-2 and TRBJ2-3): GAGVSQSPSNKVTEKGKDVELRCDPISGHTALYWYRQSLGQGLEFLIYFQGNSAPDKSGLPSDRFSAERTGGSVSTLTIQRTQQEDSAVYLCASSSRGGTGADTQYFGPGTRLTVL.

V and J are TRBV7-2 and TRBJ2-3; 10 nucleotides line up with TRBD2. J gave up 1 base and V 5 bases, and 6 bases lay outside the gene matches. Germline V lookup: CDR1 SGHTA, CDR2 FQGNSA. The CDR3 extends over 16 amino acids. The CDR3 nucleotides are TGTGCCAGCAGCATTAGCGGGGGGATTGGCACAGATACGCAGTATTTT. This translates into CASSISGGIGTDTQYF.

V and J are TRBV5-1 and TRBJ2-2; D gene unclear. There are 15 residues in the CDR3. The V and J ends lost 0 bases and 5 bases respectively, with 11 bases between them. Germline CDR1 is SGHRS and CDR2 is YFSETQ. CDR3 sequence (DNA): TGCGCCAGCAGCTTGGTGGGTGGAAGAACCGGGGAGCTGTTTTTT. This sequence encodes CASSLVGGRTGELFF.